A single sample gave rise to the 23 T cell receptor beta chains below, sequenced in a study of T-cell reconstitution after alpha-beta-depleted transplantation in children. TCRbeta library preparation incorporated unique molecular identifiers. Via MiXCR, TCRdb re-called the PCR reads, giving one row per CDR3 protein. The data contain about 980,000 distinct CDR3 sequences, about 30% of them singletons. The sequencing here drew on PBMCs, mostly from graft donor cells, taken 360 days after TCRalphabeta/CD19-depleted stem cell transplant. The receptor set was obtained from a boy in the first two years of life who had a stem cell transplant for SCID, so the T cells may come from the graft donor.

This chain joins TRBV2 and TRBJ1-3; 8 positions match TRBD1. The CDR3 covers 15 residues. Per germline, CDR1 SNHLY and CDR2 FYNNEI. The V and J ends lost 4 bases and 4 bases, in that order; junction bases with no gene match: 6. DNA for the CDR3: TGTGCCAGCAGTGCCCAGGGACAGGTCGGAAACACCATATATTTT. It specifies CASSAQGQVGNTIYF.

This clonotype has just a few counts. The rearrangement uses TRBV12-3 or TRBV12-4 and TRBJ1-5; no reliable D call. V was cut by 6 bases and J by 1 base, with 7 bases left in between. The CDR3 is made up of 13 amino acids. Here the CDR3 reads CASSPTSNQPQHF. CDR3 nucleotide sequence: TGTGCCAGCAGCCCGACAAGCAATCAGCCCCAGCATTTT.

With respect to this clonotype: Germline is not matched at one junction end, which may reflect a read error. The chain is built from TRBV20-1 and TRBJ2-4; D not certain. Germline values: CDR1 DFQATT, CDR2 SNEGSKA (reference sequence). This CDR3 is 17 amino acids long. The CDR3 here is CCARDFQAPGAKNIQYF. CDR3 in DNA: TGCTGTGCTAGAGATTTTCAGGCCCCCGGGGCCAAAAACATTCAGTACTTC.

The rearrangement links TRBV28 to TRBJ1-5, with a tentative D call TRBD1 (6 bases). CDR1 MDHEN and CDR2 SYDVKM come from the germline V gene. Deletions cut 4 bases from V and 6 bases from J, with 10 bases between. CDR3 length equals 13 residues. The chain's CDR3 is CASSWDIVQPQHF. CDR3 sequence (DNA): TGTGCCAGCAGTTGGGACATTGTTCAGCCCCAGCATTTT.

CDR3 DNA: TGCGCCAGCAGCTTGGAGGCAGGGGGCATCGATGAGCAGTTCTTC. Translated: CASSLEAGGIDEQFF. The chain links TRBV5-1 to TRBJ2-1, with 8 bases that match TRBD1. With V trimmed by 0 bases and J by 8 bases, 7 bases remained unmatched. Germline CDR1 SGHRS, CDR2 YFSETQ. The CDR3 has 15 residues.

This chain connects TRBV5-1 to TRBJ2-1, with 7 bases that match TRBD1. Germline lookup yields CDR1 SGHRS and CDR2 YFSETQ. J was trimmed by 4 bases and V by 3 bases; bases with no gene match: 7. This CDR3 region has 15 residues. The CDR3 sequence: CASSSLQGNYNEQFF. CDR3 coding DNA: TGCGCCAGCAGCTCGTTACAGGGGAATTACAATGAGCAGTTCTTC. Full variable domain (missing parts from reference TRBV5-1 and TRBJ2-1): KAGVTQTPRYLIKTRGQQVTLSCSPISGHRSVSWYQQTPGQGLQFLFEYFSETQRNKGNFPGRFSGRQFSNSRSEMNVSTLELGDSALYLCASSSLQGNYNEQFFGPGTRLTVL.

The J gene is TRBJ2-1, the V gene TRBV20-1; D may be TRBD1 (6 bases). Trimming stripped 0 bases from V and 6 bases from J, with 9 bases between. The CDR3 extends over 13 amino acids. From germline, CDR1 is DFQATT and CDR2 SNEGSKA (reference sequence). The CDR3 is CSAREATGNEQFF. The CDR3 bases are TGCAGTGCTAGAGAAGCGACAGGCAATGAGCAGTTCTTC.

The chain employs TRBV12-5 and TRBJ1-1, with 8 positions matching TRBD1. Germline CDR1 reads LGHNT; CDR2 reads FRNRAP. The CDR3 sequence is 14 residues long. The trim removed 6 bases at V and 2 bases at J, leaving 5 bases unmatched. The CDR3 sequence is CASGRQGINTEAFF. CDR3 in DNA: TGTGCTAGTGGAAGACAGGGGATCAACACTGAAGCTTTCTTT.

Only a few counts were recorded for this clonotype. V and J are TRBV28 and TRBJ2-1; tentatively, D is TRBD2 (6 bases). The CDR3 extends over 11 amino acids. Germline V lookup: CDR1 MDHEN, CDR2 SYDVKM. V gave up 6 bases and J gave up 10 bases, with 10 bases separating them. This CDR3 reads CASRREREQFF. DNA for the CDR3: TGTGCCAGCAGACGGGAGCGGGAGCAGTTCTTC.

This clonotype was picked up a small number of times. V and J are TRBV12-3 or TRBV12-4 and TRBJ2-3; 12 nucleotides align to TRBD1. After removal of 7 bases from V and 5 bases from J, the junction contained 13 bases not matched to a gene. This CDR3 is 17 amino acids long. CDR3 sequence: CASKMLRDRGLVDTQYF. CDR3 bases: TGTGCCAGCAAAATGCTCCGGGACAGGGGGCTCGTAGATACGCAGTATTTT.

The V call is TRBV5-1, the J call TRBJ2-7, with D possibly matching TRBD2 (5 bases). This CDR3 has 15 amino acids. The germline gives CDR1 SGHRS, CDR2 YFSETQ. V lost 0 bases, J lost 3 bases, and 13 bases lay in between. The CDR3 nucleotides are TGCGCCAGCAGCTTGGGGACTCTCCCAGACTACGAGCAGTACTTC. Amino acid sequence: CASSLGTLPDYEQYF.

A single count supports this clonotype. The chain employs TRBV10-3 and TRBJ2-6; 11 bases fit TRBD1. CDR1 is ENHRY, CDR2 SYGVKD, per germline. This CDR3 region has 21 residues. Trimming removed 2 bases from V and 0 bases from J; junction bases left unmatched: 12. The CDR3 spells CAISEPGRGQGVFSGANVLTF. The CDR3 DNA sequence: TGTGCCATCAGTGAGCCGGGTCGGGGACAGGGGGTGTTCTCTGGGGCCAACGTCCTGACTTTC.

The chain has TRBV12-3 or TRBV12-4 and TRBJ1-1; 7 positions match TRBD1. The CDR3 runs to 13 residues. V shed 6 bases, J shed 11 bases, and the junction held 12 bases outside the gene matches. The DNA of the CDR3 is TGTGCCAGCAGCAATACAGGGGCGGGATGGGCTTTCTTT. Residues: CASSNTGAGWAFF.

In nucleotides, the CDR3 is TGTGCCAGCAGTTACAAACAAATGGGGGACACTGAAGCTTTCTTT. Translating gives CASSYKQMGDTEAFF. The chain links TRBV6-5 to TRBJ1-1; possibly TRBD1 for D (5 bases). This CDR3 has 15 amino acids. CDR1 and CDR2 from the germline V gene are MNHEY and SVGAGI. Trimming pared 2 bases from V and 3 bases from J, leaving 13 bases between.

The J gene is TRBJ1-1, the V gene TRBV29-1; possible D gene TRBD1, 5 bases. The V end lost 7 bases, the J end lost 6 bases, and 15 bases lay between the germline ends. There are 12 residues in the CDR3. The V gene's germline CDR1 is SQVTM and CDR2 ANQGSEA. The CDR3 DNA reads as TGCAGCGGATCCAGGGAGAGGCCTGAAGCTTTCTTT. Encoded protein: CSGSRERPEAFF.

The chain uses TRBV12-3 or TRBV12-4 and TRBJ1-1; maybe TRBD1 (5 bases). There are 13 residues in the CDR3. Trimming removed 5 bases from V and 5 bases from J, with 12 bases in between. CDR3 protein: CASSRDGPTEAFF. The CDR3 region has the DNA TGTGCCAGCAGTCGGGACGGACCTACTGAAGCTTTCTTT.

This clonotype has just a few counts. This sequence joins TRBV7-9 and TRBJ2-5, with D uncertain. The germline CDR1 and CDR2 sequences are SEHNR and FQNEAQ (reference sequence). V was cut by 1 base and J by 5 bases, with 17 bases left in between. The CDR3 consists of 16 residues. CDR3 sequence (DNA): TGTGCCAGCAGCTTAGGTCAATTGGGTCGTGGGGAGACCCAGTACTTC. Protein: CASSLGQLGRGETQYF.

This clonotype was detected many times. The V and J genes are TRBV7-6 and TRBJ2-5; no definite D call. Germline CDR1 SGHVS, CDR2 FNYEAQ. V lost 1 base and J 0 bases, leaving 9 bases between the germline ends. The CDR3 is made up of 15 amino acids. The CDR3 bases are TGTGCCAGCAGCTTAGGGCTACCGTACCAAGAGACCCAGTACTTC. This encodes CASSLGLPYQETQYF.

V and J are TRBV7-6 and TRBJ2-5; D uncertain. The CDR3 runs to 16 residues. CDR1 and CDR2 from the germline V gene are SGHVS and FNYEAQ. The V gene lost 5 bases and the J gene lost 4 bases, with 20 bases spanning the gap. This chain's CDR3 is CASSTTGPDLGETQYF. The CDR3 DNA follows: TGTGCCAGCAGCACGACCGGGCCCGACTTAGGAGAGACCCAGTACTTC. The full variable domain, in which reference TRBV7-6 and TRBJ2-5 provide the parts outside the CDR3, is GAGVSQSPRYKVTKRGQDVALRCDPISGHVSLYWYRQALGQGPEFLTYFNYEAQQDKSGLPNDRFSAERPEGSISTLTIQRTEQRDSAMYRCASSTTGPDLGETQYFGPGTRLLVL.

The CDR3 DNA reads as TGCAGTGCTAGTCCCGGGACAGGGGTTCGGCAGACCCAGTACTTC. Translating it yields CSASPGTGVRQTQYF. This sequence joins TRBV20-1 and TRBJ2-5, with 10 nucleotides matching TRBD1. This CDR3 comprises 15 residues. The V segment lost 3 bases and the J segment 6 bases; nucleotides outside the gene matches: 10. CDR1 is DFQATT, CDR2 SNEGSKA, per germline (reference sequence).

The chain recombines TRBV7-1 with TRBJ1-4; TRBD1 matches at 8 bases. TRBV7-1 is flagged as an ORF with uncertain function. The ends lost 3 bases at V and 4 bases at J; junction bases unmatched: 4. This CDR3 contains 15 residues. CDR3 coding DNA: TGTGCCAGCAGCTCTCGGACAGGGCATAATGAAAAACTGTTTTTT. Translating gives CASSSRTGHNEKLFF.

This sequence joins TRBV7-3 and TRBJ2-3; 14 positions match TRBD2. The germline V gene encodes CDR1 SGHTA and CDR2 FQGTGA. The CDR3 is 16 residues long. Trimming at V came to 5 bases and at J to 2 bases, leaving 3 bases not matched to a gene. The CDR3 loop is CASSMGLAGVTDTQYF. CDR3 coding DNA: TGTGCCAGCAGCATGGGACTAGCGGGGGTCACAGATACGCAGTATTTT.

The genes are TRBV9 and TRBJ2-7, with TRBD2 identical over 7 bases. Germline CDR1 SGDLS, CDR2 YYNGEE. V gave up 4 bases and J gave up 6 bases; unmatched junction bases: 13. This CDR3 comprises 15 residues. CDR3 sequence: CASSLSPIGGFEQYF. Here the CDR3 DNA reads TGTGCCAGCAGCCTTAGCCCAATCGGGGGGTTCGAGCAGTACTTC.